This T cell receptor (beta chain) was sequenced for a study of blood T cells in healthy people across ages. The study's findings and limits: Per-million-T-cell TCR beta diversity fell roughly linearly with age.

The germline V gene encodes CDR1 SGHTA and CDR2 FQGNSA. The CDR3 sequence is 14 residues long. The V and J ends lost 3 bases and 4 bases respectively, with 7 bases between them. This clonotype was observed many times. What it recognizes is unknown. It was with a sample-barcoded 5' primer and a J-beta primer mix that a second PCR of about 6 to 11 cycles was run. Each sample provided no less than 2.5 million CDR3-containing paired-end reads. TCRdb re-called the 5' RACE reads with MiXCR, one entry per CDR3 protein. The sample holds a few hundred thousand distinct CDR3 sequences, approximately 27% seen once.

The chain joins TRBV7-2 to TRBJ1-6; D not resolved. The sequenced sample consisted of blood. The clonotype originates from a woman in her 70s in good health. The CDR3 nucleotides read TGTGCCAGCAGCTTCGGGCAGTATAATTCACCCCTCCACTTT. Translating gives CASSFGQYNSPLHF.